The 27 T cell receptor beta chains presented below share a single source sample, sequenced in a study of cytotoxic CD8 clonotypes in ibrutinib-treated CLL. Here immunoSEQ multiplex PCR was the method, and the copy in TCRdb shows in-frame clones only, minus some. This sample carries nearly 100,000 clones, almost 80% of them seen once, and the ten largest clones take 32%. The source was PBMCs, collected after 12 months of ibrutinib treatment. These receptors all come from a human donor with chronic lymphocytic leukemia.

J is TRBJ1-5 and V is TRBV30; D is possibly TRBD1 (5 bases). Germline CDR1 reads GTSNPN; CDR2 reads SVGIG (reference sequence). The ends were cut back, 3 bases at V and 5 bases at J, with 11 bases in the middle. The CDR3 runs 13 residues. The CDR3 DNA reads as TGTGCCTGGAGGGGGGGAGGCGATCAGCCCCAGCATTTT. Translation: CAWRGGGDQPQHF.

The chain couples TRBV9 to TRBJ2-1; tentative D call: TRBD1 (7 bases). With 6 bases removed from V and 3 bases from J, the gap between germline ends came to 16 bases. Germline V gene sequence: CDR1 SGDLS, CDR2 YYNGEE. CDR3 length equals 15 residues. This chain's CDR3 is CASTLGGGFYNEQFF. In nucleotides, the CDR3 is TGTGCCAGCACCCTAGGAGGGGGCTTCTACAATGAGCAGTTCTTC.

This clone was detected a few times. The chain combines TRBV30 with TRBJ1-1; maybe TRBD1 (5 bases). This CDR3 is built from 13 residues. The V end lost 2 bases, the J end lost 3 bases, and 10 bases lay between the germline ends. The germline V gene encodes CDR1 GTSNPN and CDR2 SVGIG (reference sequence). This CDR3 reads CAWSQGAHTEAFF. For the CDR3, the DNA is TGTGCCTGGAGTCAGGGTGCGCACACTGAAGCTTTCTTT.

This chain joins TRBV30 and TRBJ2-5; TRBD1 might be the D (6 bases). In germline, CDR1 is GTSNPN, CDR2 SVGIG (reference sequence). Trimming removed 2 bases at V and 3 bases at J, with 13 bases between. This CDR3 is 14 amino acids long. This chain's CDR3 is CAWSPGRGKETQYF. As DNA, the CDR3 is TGTGCCTGGAGTCCGGGAAGGGGGAAAGAGACCCAGTACTTC.

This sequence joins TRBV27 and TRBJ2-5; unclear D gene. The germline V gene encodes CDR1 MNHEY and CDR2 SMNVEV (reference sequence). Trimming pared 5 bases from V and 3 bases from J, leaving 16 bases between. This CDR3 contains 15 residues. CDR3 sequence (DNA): TGTGCCAGCAGTAGCCGCCTCCCAGGAAAAGAGACCCAGTACTTC. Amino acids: CASSSRLPGKETQYF.

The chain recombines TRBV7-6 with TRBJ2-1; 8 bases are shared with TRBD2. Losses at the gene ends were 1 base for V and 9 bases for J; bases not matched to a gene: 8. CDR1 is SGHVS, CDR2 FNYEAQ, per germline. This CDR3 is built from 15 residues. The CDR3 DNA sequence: TGTGCCAGCAGCTTAGATGGTCTAGCGGGTAGTGAGCAGTTCTTC. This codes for CASSLDGLAGSEQFF.

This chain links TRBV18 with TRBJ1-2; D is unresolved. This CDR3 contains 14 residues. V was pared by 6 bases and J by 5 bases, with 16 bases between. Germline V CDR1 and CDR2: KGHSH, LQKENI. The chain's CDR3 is CASSAVTLSYGYTF. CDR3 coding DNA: TGTGCCAGCTCTGCTGTGACCCTCTCTTATGGCTACACCTTC. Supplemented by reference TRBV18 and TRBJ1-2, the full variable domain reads NAGVMQNPRHLVRRRGQEARLRCSPMKGHSHVYWYRQLPEEGLKFMVYLQKENIIDESGMPKERFSAEFPKEGPSILRIQQVVRGDSAAYFCASSAVTLSYGYTFGSGTRLTVV.

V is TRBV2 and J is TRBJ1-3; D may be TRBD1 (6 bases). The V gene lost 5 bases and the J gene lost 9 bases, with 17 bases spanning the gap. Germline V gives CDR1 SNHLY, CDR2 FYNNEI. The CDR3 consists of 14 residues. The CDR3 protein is CASSLDSLGGTIYF. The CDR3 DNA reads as TGTGCCAGCAGTTTGGACAGTCTCGGGGGCACCATATATTTT. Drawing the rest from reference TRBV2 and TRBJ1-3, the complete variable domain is EPEVTQTPSHQVTQMGQEVILRCVPISNHLYFYWYRQILGQKVEFLVSFYNNEISEKSEIFDDQFSVERPDGSNFTLKIRSTKLEDSAMYFCASSLDSLGGTIYFGEGSWLTVV.

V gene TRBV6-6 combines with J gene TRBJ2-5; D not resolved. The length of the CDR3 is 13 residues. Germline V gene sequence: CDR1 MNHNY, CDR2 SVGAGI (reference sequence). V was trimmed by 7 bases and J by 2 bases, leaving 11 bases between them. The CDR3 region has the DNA TGTGCCAGCACCCAGGACGGACAAGAGACCCAGTACTTC. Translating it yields CASTQDGQETQYF.

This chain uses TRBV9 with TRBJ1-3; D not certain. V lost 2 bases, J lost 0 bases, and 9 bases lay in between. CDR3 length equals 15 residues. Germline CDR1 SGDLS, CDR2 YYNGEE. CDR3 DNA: TGTGCCAGCAGCGTTACGGGCTACTCTGGAAACACCATATATTTT. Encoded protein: CASSVTGYSGNTIYF.

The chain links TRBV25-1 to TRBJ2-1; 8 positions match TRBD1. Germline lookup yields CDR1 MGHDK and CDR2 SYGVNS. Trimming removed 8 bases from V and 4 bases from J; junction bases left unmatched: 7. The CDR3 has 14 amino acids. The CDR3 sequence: CASQGQDLYNEQFF. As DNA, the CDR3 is TGTGCCAGCCAGGGACAGGACCTTTACAATGAGCAGTTCTTC. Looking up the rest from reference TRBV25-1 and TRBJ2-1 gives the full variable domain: EADIYQTPRYLVIGTGKKITLECSQTMGHDKMYWYQQDPGMELHLIHYSYGVNSTEKGDLSSESTVSRIRTEHFPLTLESARPSHTSQYLCASQGQDLYNEQFFGPGTRLTVL.

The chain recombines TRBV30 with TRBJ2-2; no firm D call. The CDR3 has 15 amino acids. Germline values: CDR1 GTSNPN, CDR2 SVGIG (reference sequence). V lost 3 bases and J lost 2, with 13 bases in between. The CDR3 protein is CAWSRGELNTGELFF. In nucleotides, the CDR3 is TGTGCCTGGAGCCGAGGTGAATTAAACACCGGGGAGCTGTTTTTT. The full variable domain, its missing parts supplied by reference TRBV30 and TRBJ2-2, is SQTIHQWPATLVQPVGSPLSLECTVEGTSNPNLYWYRQAAGRGLQLLFYSVGIGQISSEVPQNLSASRPQDRQFILSSKKLLLSDSGFYLCAWSRGELNTGELFFGEGSRLTVL.

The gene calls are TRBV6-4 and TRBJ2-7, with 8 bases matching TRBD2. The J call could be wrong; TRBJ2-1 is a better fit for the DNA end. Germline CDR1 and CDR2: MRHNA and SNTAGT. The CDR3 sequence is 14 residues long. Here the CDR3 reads CASSRGGSAYEQFF. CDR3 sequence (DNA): TGTGCCAGCAGTCGGGGGGGGAGCGCCTACGAGCAGTTCTTC.

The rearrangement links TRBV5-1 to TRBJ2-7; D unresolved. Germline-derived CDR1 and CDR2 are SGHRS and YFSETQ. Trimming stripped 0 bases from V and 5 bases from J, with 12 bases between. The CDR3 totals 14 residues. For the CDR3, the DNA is TGCGCCAGCAGCTTGGGGGAAAGTCCCAACGAGCAGTACTTC. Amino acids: CASSLGESPNEQYF.

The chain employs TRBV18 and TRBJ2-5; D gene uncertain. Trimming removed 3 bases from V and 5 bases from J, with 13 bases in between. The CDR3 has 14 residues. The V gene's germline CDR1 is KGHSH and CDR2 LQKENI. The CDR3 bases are TGTGCCAGCTCACCGTCGGGTGCCCAGGAGACCCAGTACTTC. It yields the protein CASSPSGAQETQYF.

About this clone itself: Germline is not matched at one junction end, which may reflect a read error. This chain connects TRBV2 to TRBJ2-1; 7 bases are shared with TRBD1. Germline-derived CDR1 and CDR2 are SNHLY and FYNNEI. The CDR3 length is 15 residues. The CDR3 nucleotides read TGTGCCAGCAGCTCCGACAGGGTGGGGTACATTGAGCAGTTCTTC. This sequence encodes CASSSDRVGYIEQFF.

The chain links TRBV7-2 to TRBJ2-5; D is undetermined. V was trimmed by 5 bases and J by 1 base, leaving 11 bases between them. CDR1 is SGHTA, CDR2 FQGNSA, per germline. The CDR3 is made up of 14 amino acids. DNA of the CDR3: TGTGCCAGCAGCCCCTCTAGGGTCCAAGAGACCCAGTACTTC. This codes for CASSPSRVQETQYF.

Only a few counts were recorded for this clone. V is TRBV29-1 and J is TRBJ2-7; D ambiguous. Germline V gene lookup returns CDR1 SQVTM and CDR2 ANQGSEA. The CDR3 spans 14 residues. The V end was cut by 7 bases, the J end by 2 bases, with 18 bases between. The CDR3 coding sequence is TGCAGCGCGTCCGGCCAGTTTATCCCCTACGAGCAGTACTTC. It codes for CSASGQFIPYEQYF.

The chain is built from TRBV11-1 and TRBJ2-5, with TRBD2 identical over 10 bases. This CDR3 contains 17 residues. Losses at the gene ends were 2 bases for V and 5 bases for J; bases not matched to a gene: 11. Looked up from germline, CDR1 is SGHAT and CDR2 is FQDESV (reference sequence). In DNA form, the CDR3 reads TGTGCCAGCAGCTTATCCCTCGCACTAGCGGGGAGGGAGACCCAGTACTTC. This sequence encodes CASSLSLALAGRETQYF.

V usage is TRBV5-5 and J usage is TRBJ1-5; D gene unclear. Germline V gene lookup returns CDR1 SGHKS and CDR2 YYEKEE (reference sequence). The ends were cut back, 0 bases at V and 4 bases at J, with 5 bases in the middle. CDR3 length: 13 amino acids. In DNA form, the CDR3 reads TGTGCCAGCAGCTTGGTATATAATCAGCCCCAGCATTTT. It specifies CASSLVYNQPQHF.

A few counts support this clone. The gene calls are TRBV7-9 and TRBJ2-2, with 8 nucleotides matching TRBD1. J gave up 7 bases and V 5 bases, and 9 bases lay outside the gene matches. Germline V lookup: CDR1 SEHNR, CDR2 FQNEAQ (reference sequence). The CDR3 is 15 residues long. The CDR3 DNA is TGTGCCAGCAGCCCGGGACAGGCGACTGGCGGGGAGCTGTTTTTT. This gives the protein CASSPGQATGGELFF.

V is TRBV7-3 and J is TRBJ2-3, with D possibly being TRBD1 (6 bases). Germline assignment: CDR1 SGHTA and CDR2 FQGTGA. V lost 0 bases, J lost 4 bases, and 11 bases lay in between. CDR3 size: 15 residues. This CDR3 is CASSLTGQSPDTQYF. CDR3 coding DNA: TGTGCCAGCAGCTTAACTGGACAGTCCCCAGATACGCAGTATTTT. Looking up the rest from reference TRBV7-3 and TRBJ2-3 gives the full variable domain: GAGVSQTPSNKVTEKGKYVELRCDPISGHTALYWYRQSLGQGPEFLIYFQGTGAADDSGLPNDRFFAVRPEGSVSTLKIQRTERGDSAVYLCASSLTGQSPDTQYFGPGTRLTVL.

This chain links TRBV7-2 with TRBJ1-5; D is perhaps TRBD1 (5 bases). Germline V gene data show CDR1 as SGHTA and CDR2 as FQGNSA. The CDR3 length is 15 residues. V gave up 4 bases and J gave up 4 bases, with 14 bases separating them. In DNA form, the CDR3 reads TGTGCCAGCAGCTCTGATTATGGGGGTAATCAGCCCCAGCATTTT. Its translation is CASSSDYGGNQPQHF.

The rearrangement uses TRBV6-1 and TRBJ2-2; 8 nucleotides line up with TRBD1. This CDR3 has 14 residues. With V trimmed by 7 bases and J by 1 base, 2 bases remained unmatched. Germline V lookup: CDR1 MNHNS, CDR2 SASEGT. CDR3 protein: CASKGTGNTGELFF. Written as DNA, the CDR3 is TGTGCCAGCAAGGGGACAGGGAACACCGGGGAGCTGTTTTTT.

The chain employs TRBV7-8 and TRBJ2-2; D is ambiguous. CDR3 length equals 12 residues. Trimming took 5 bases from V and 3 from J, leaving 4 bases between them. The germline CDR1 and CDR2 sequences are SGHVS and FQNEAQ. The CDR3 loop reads CASSLYTGELFF. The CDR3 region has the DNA TGTGCCAGCAGCCTCTACACCGGGGAGCTGTTTTTT. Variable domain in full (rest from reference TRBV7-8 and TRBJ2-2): GAGVSQSPRYKVAKRGQDVALRCDPISGHVSLFWYQQALGQGPEFLTYFQNEAQLDKSGLPSDRFFAERPEGSVSTLKIQRTQQEDSAVYLCASSLYTGELFFGEGSRLTVL.

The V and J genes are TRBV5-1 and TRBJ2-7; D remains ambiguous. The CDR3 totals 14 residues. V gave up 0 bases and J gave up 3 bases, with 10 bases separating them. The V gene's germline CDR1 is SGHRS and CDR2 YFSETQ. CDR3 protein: CASSLAPPNYEQYF. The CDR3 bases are TGCGCCAGCAGCTTGGCCCCGCCTAACTACGAGCAGTACTTC.

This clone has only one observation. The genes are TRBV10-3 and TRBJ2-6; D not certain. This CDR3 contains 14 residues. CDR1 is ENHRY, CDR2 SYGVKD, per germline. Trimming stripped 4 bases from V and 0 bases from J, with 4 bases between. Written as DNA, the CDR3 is TGTGCCATCAGTGTGGCCTCTGGGGCCAACGTCCTGACTTTC. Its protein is CAISVASGANVLTF.